This T cell receptor (beta chain) was found in a study of OX40 agonist ivuxolimab in advanced cancers. This clone was seen just once. Clones were read by immunoSEQ multiplex PCR, and TCRdb kept only the in-frame ones, dropping some. The sample lists some 25,000 clones; 70% to 90% were seen once. V was cut by 7 bases and J by 3 bases, with 10 bases left in between. The CDR3 is 14 amino acids. The germline CDR1 and CDR2 sequences are MNHEY and SVGAGI. This sequence was found in an adult with an advanced solid tumor such as melanoma, head and neck, liver or kidney cancer. The chain is built from TRBV6-5 and TRBJ2-6, with D uncertain. Sequencing used CD4+ or CD8+ T cells sorted from blood, obtained in a trial of the OX40 agonist ivuxolimab. The CDR3 region is CASTPMVGANVLTF. CDR3 coding DNA: TGTGCCAGCACCCCAATGGTTGGGGCCAACGTCCTGACTTTC.